This T cell receptor (beta chain) was sequenced during a study of blood T cell repertoires in COVID-19. TCRdb's table, derived via immunoSEQ multiplex PCR, lists solely in-frame clones and lacks some. Found here are about 130,000 clones, around four fifths of them singletons; the top ten hold around 9.9%. The germline V gene has CDR1 LGHNA and CDR2 YNFKEQ. This CDR3 has 15 amino acids. Germline trimming cut 3 bases from V and 3 bases from J; bases unmatched to any gene: 7. The source is a man between 60 and 75 years old who had recovered from COVID-19. The specimen was peripheral blood. The genes are TRBV4-2 and TRBJ2-7; 8 bases match TRBD2. The CDR3 sequence: CASSHTTSGDYEQYF. The CDR3 nucleotides read TGTGCCAGCAGCCACACAACTAGCGGAGACTACGAGCAGTACTTC.